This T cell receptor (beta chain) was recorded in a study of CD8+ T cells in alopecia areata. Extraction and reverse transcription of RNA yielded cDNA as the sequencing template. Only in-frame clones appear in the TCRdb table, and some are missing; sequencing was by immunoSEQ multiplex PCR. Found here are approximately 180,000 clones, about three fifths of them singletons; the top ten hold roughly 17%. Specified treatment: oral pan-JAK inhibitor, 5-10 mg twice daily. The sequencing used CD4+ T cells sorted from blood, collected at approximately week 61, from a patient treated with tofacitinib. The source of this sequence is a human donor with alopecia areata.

The CDR3 protein is CAWSISLAKNIQYF. CDR3 DNA: TGTGCCTGGAGTATCTCCTTAGCCAAAAACATTCAGTACTTC. J is TRBJ2-4 and V is TRBV30; D not resolved. Trimming left V 2 bases short and J 0 bases short, with 8 bases between. CDR3 size: 14 residues. In germline, CDR1 is GTSNPN, CDR2 SVGIG (reference sequence).